Here is one T cell receptor (beta chain) with its context. The data are from a study of blood T cell repertoires in COVID-19. At the level of the study: Italy, Spain and the United States were the sources of the convalescent and acute COVID-19 samples. Nucleic acid was either cDNA or gDNA, and it came from T cells, B-cell-depleted T cells, or PBMCs.

Germline V gives CDR1 ENHRY, CDR2 SYGVKD. CDR3 length: 12 residues. V lost 10 bases and J lost 1; bases outside the gene matches: 3. As originally analysed: Estimation of nucleated cell counts was performed using reference gene primer amplification. Repertoires were generated with immunoSEQ multiplex PCR, while TCRdb's copy carries only in-frame clones and drops some. V and J calls and clone size are those listed in that table; D and trimming were worked out from the DNA. This sample has 120,000 or so clones, with 70% to 80% found just once. The material sequenced was peripheral blood. This chain links TRBV10-3 with TRBJ1-1; 7 nucleotides agree with TRBD1. The TCR comes from a man aged 65 to 79 with acute or convalescent COVID-19. CDR3 in amino acids: CATRQGNTEAFF. The CDR3 DNA reads TGTGCCACAAGACAGGGGAACACTGAAGCTTTCTTT.